The clone carrying this T cell receptor beta chain showed up many times. Genomic DNA was subjected to two-round multiplex PCR for amplification of TCR beta CDR3. During first-round PCR, primers specific to each TRBV and TRBJ gene were used. The second round, a PCR step, used universal primers. TCRdb recomputed calls from the multiplex PCR reads with MiXCR, one row per CDR3 protein. The sample lists 20,000 or so distinct CDR3 sequences, approximately 45% occurring once. The data derive from a study of prognosis after radiotherapy for stage I lung cancer. Study-wide background: Whereas about a dozen patients had adenocarcinoma, squamous cell carcinoma was the tumor in several.

V was trimmed by 0 bases and J by 0 bases, leaving 6 bases between them. The germline V gene has CDR1 SGHRS and CDR2 YFSETQ. The CDR3 spans 14 residues. This clonotype originated in a donor of 50 years or more with non-small cell lung cancer. This rearrangement joins TRBV5-1 to TRBJ1-1; the D is unclear. The specimen comprised PBMCs, sampled before or after stereotactic body radiation therapy (not recorded which). CDR3 sequence (DNA): TGCGCCAGCAGCTTGGGTCAGATGAACACTGAAGCTTTCTTT. This codes for CASSLGQMNTEAFF.